The clone carrying this T cell receptor (beta chain) was counted a few times. This specimen comes from a study of metastatic and nonmetastatic thyroid tumors. Through MiXCR, TCRdb re-clonotyped the PCR reads. The repertoire holds around 12,000 clones, roughly 33% seen once, with over 9.5% in the top ten. Treatment of any kind had been given to no patient before thyroid surgery. The CDR3 runs to 17 residues. V dropped 4 bases and J dropped 3 bases, with 22 bases sitting between them. Looked up from germline, CDR1 is MNHEY and CDR2 is SMNVEV (reference sequence). The J gene is TRBJ2-7, the V gene TRBV27, with D maybe TRBD2 (5 bases). The origin of this receptor is a female donor with papillary thyroid cancer or a benign thyroid nodule (not recorded which). Some clones in this sample may be carry-over from other donors' samples. The sample comprised tumor tissue. The DNA of the CDR3 is TGTGCCAGCAGTTACCTCACTCCTACCGGGAAACTCTACGAGCAGTACTTC. Protein: CASSYLTPTGKLYEQYF.